Included here is one T cell receptor beta chain sequence, with context. The data were obtained in a study of T cell repertoires in cytomegalovirus infection. TCRdb redid the calling of the reads with MiXCR, one entry per CDR3 protein. The table lists approximately 190,000 distinct CDR3 sequences, nearly 9.5% of them singletons. This clonotype was sampled from a human donor in good health (CMV status not recorded). Some clones in this sample may be carry-over from other donors' samples. The sample consisted of PBMCs.

CDR3 in amino acids: CSARKDSSDTQYF. The CDR3 DNA reads as TGCAGTGCTAGGAAGGACAGCTCAGATACGCAGTATTTT. This chain joins TRBV20-1 and TRBJ2-3; tentatively, D is TRBD1 (6 bases). CDR3 length: 13 amino acids. Trimming cost V 3 bases and J 4 bases, with 11 bases left between them. CDR1 DFQATT and CDR2 SNEGSKA come from the germline V gene (reference sequence).